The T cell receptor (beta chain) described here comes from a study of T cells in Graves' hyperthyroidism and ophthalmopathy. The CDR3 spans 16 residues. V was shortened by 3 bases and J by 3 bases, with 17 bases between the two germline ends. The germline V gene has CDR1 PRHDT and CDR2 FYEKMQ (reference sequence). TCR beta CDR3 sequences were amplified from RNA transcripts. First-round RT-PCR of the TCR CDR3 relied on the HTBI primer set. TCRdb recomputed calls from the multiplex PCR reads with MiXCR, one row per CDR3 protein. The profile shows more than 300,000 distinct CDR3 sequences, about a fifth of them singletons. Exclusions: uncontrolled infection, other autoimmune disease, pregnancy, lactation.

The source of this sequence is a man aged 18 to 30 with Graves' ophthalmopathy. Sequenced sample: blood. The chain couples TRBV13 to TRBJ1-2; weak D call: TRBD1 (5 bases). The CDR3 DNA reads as TGTGCCAGCAGCTTGTCCAGGGCTGTCTTCTACTATGGCTACACCTTC. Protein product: CASSLSRAVFYYGYTF. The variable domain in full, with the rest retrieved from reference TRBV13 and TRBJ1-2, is AAGVIQSPRHLIKEKRETATLKCYPIPRHDTVYWYQQGPGQDPQFLISFYEKMQSDKGSIPDRFSAQQFSDYHSELNMSSLELGDSALYFCASSLSRAVFYYGYTFGSGTRLTVV.